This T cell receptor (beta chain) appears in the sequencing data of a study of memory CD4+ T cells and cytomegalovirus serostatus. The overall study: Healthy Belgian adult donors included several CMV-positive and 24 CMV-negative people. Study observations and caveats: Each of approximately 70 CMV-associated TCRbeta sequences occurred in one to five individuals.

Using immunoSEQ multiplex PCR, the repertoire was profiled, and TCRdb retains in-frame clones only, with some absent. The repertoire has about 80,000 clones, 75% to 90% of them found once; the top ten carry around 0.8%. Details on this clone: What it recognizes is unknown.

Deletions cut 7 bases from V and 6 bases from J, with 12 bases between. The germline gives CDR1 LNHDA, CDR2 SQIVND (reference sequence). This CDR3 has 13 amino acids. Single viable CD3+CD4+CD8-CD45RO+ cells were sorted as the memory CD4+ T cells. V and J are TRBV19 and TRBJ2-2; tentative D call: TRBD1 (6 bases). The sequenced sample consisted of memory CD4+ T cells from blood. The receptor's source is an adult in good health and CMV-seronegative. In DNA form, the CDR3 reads TGTGCCAGTAATGGACAGATAGCCGGGGAGCTGTTTTTT. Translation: CASNGQIAGELFF.